A single TCR beta chain is shown here with its context. What it recognizes is unknown. This specimen comes from a study of OX40 agonist ivuxolimab in advanced cancers. For the study at large: Every 2 weeks, patients received ivuxolimab intravenously, dosed at 0.01 to 10 mg/kg.

CDR3 length: 13 residues. Trimming cost V 2 bases and J 10 bases, with 9 bases left between them. Germline V CDR1 and CDR2: WNHNN, SYGVQD (reference sequence). Assay used: immunoSEQ multiplex PCR; TCRdb lists only in-frame clones, some missing. The profile shows some 37,000 clones, around 82% of them singletons. Autoimmune disease history or systemic immunosuppression led to patient exclusion. Findings of the study overall: Average numbers of expanded clones were greater in CD8+ T cells than in CD4+. Relatively little clonal expansion, among the lowest observed, appeared in partial responders at 0.1-3.0 mg/kg.

This receptor was taken from an adult with an advanced solid tumor such as melanoma, head and neck, liver or kidney cancer. This sample comprised CD4+ or CD8+ T cells sorted from blood, obtained in a trial of the OX40 agonist ivuxolimab. The rearrangement joins TRBV10-1 to TRBJ1-6; D gene uncertain. The DNA of the CDR3 is TGCGCCAGCAGTGAGGTACTTGGATCACCCCTCCACTTT. The encoded protein is CASSEVLGSPLHF.